Listed here are 10 T cell receptor beta chains from one sample, sequenced in a study of blood T cell repertoires in COVID-19. TCRdb's table, derived via immunoSEQ multiplex PCR, lists solely in-frame clones and lacks some. This table has under 500,000 clones, roughly 91% appearing once. The source material was peripheral blood. Receptor source: a woman aged 30 to 39 with acute or convalescent COVID-19.

V gene TRBV10-3 combines with J gene TRBJ1-4; D gene ambiguous. V lost 3 bases, J lost 0 bases, and 11 bases lay in between. CDR1 ENHRY and CDR2 SYGVKD come from the germline V gene. This CDR3 contains 16 residues. The DNA of the CDR3 is TGTGCCATCAGTGATGGGCCGAGGGCAACTAATGAAAAACTGTTTTTT. Its protein is CAISDGPRATNEKLFF.

V and J are TRBV24-1 and TRBJ2-3; 8 bases are shared with TRBD1. The CDR3 loop spans 16 amino acids. From germline, CDR1 is KGHDR and CDR2 SFDVKD. V dropped 4 bases and J dropped 1; count of bases not matched to a gene: 6. The CDR3 region has the DNA TGTGCCACCAGTGACCTGACAGGGGACCGCACAGATACGCAGTATTTT. The encoded protein is CATSDLTGDRTDTQYF.

The chain uses TRBV9 and TRBJ2-3, with 10 positions matching TRBD2. Germline V CDR1 and CDR2: SGDLS, YYNGEE. V lost 0 bases and J lost 2; bases outside the gene matches: 6. This CDR3 spans 17 amino acids. CDR3 nucleotide sequence: TGTGCCAGCAGCGTAGGTAGCGGGGGGTACTACACAGATACGCAGTATTTT. This translates into CASSVGSGGYYTDTQYF.

A few counts support this clone. V gene TRBV27 combines with J gene TRBJ2-1; tentative D call: TRBD2 (5 bases). CDR3 size: 12 residues. V was pared by 4 bases and J by 12 bases, with 13 bases between. In germline, CDR1 is MNHEY, CDR2 SMNVEV (reference sequence). CDR3 bases: TGTGCCAGCAGTTCTTCCCGGGAACTGCAGTTCTTC. It encodes CASSSSRELQFF.

The rearrangement links TRBV11-2 to TRBJ2-3, with 7 positions matching TRBD2. The CDR3 covers 14 residues. Looked up from germline, CDR1 is SGHAT and CDR2 is FQNNGV. V was pared by 1 base and J by 4 bases, with 2 bases of the junction left unmatched. In DNA, the CDR3 is TGTGCCAGCAGCTTAGGGACTAGATCAGATACGCAGTATTTT. The encoded protein is CASSLGTRSDTQYF.

The genes are TRBV11-2 and TRBJ1-1; possibly TRBD1 for D (5 bases). The germline V and J ends were trimmed by 3 bases and 4 bases, with 9 bases remaining between them. The germline gives CDR1 SGHAT, CDR2 FQNNGV. The CDR3 extends over 13 amino acids. CDR3 sequence (DNA): TGTGCCAGCAGCTTCGGCGGGGGCACTGAAGCTTTCTTT. It is translated as CASSFGGGTEAFF.

Only one count was recorded for this clone. CDR3 sequence reads: CASSQDFRQGNEKLFF. In DNA, the CDR3 is TGTGCCAGCAGCCAAGATTTTCGACAGGGGAATGAAAAACTGTTTTTT. This sequence joins TRBV14 and TRBJ1-4, with TRBD1 matching 8 bases. The CDR3 has 16 residues. Germline V gene lookup returns CDR1 SGHDN and CDR2 FVKESK. Trimming cost V 0 bases and J 5 bases; bases outside gene matches: 5.

The chain is built from TRBV10-1 and TRBJ1-5; weak D call: TRBD1 (6 bases). The germline V and J ends were trimmed by 6 bases and 9 bases, with 15 bases remaining between them. The CDR3 has 13 amino acids. Germline loops: CDR1 WNHNN, CDR2 SYGVQD (reference sequence). The CDR3 protein is CASSAQLGGPQHF. The CDR3 nucleotides are TGCGCCAGCAGCGCCCAACTAGGGGGGCCCCAGCATTTT.

This chain joins TRBV24-1 and TRBJ1-2, with 7 bases matching TRBD1. Trimming removed 0 bases from V and 8 bases from J; junction bases left unmatched: 11. From germline, CDR1 is KGHDR and CDR2 SFDVKD. There are 16 residues in the CDR3. This chain's CDR3 is CATSDLDPLTGCGYTF. CDR3 DNA sequence: TGTGCCACCAGTGATTTGGATCCTTTGACAGGGTGCGGCTACACCTTC.

The chain uses TRBV10-2 and TRBJ1-2, with 10 bases fitting TRBD1. The CDR3 covers 14 residues. V shed 3 bases and J 6 bases; nucleotides not matched to a gene: 4. Germline CDR1 reads WSHSY; CDR2 reads SAAADI. The CDR3 loop is CASSEVGTGDGYTF. CDR3 DNA: TGCGCCAGCAGTGAAGTAGGGACAGGGGATGGCTACACCTTC.